What follows describes a single T cell receptor (beta chain). Its binding antigen is unknown. Base-call qualities are not available, and no considerably larger clone is one nucleotide away. TCR beta CDR3 regions were sequenced from DNA using the immunoSEQ hsTCRbeta Kit. The original methods were these. TCR sequencing data were analysed with the ImmunoSEQ Analyzer. T cell clonality was defined as 1 minus Pielou's evenness computed on productive rearrangements. To measure T cell diversity, the inverse Simpson index was applied to productive templates. T cell density was defined as TCR beta template counts normalized to usable DNA, with usable DNA estimated by amplifying and sequencing housekeeping genes. Two-sided Kruskal-Wallis tests were used to compare TCR metrics between histologic stages. Here the immuneACCESS table is served through TCRdb, limited to in-frame sequences with V and J called. Missing clones are a known gap in these copies; in checked studies unresolved V genes cover under half, and the rest lacks a known reason. V and J calls plus clone size are reproduced from that table; the DNA served to infer D and trimming. The sample table lists about 6,100 clones, roughly 80% of them with a count of one. The ten largest clones take up 5% to 6.5% of the sample.

The patients had resection in Japan or China between about 2013 and 2017. Histologic diagnosis of each case was confirmed independently by two lung cancer pathologists on H&E slides. The AllPrep DNA/RNA FFPE Kit was used to isolate DNA from FFPE tissue. According to the germline V gene, CDR1 reads SGHVS and CDR2 reads FQNEAQ. The CDR3 runs 15 residues from the cysteine to the phenylalanine. Just CDR3 DNA is preserved here, 45 bases in frame from base 1. The germline V end is reduced by 4 bases and the J end by 5 bases; junction bases left unmatched: 5. The entry originates in a study of immune evolution from preneoplasia to lung adenocarcinoma (dated by TCRdb to the early 2020s). For the wider study: The study used immune gene expression, TCR sequencing and multiplex immunofluorescence to profile the immune contexture of lung adenocarcinoma precursors and invasive adenocarcinoma. A total of some 48 patients with pulmonary nodules who underwent surgical resection were included in the overall cohort. Sample size was determined by specimen availability and not by a prior power calculation. The immune data were combined with whole exome sequencing and methylation data from the same cohort of nodules. According to the study, over a hundred samples went through TCR sequencing. POLYSOLVER was used to infer class I HLA alleles from exome data, and LOHHLA was used to detect allele-specific HLA loss. The TCR sequencing data were obtained from 51 patients. Resected precursor lesions (AAH, AIS, MIA) and invasive adenocarcinomas were compared against paired morphologically normal lung tissue.

General study outcomes and caveats: Clonality was highest in normal lung, while later-stage lesions appeared to have lower clonality but higher T cell density and diversity. The findings were based on association rather than direct causation, and larger cohorts with long-term follow-up and longitudinal biopsies were deemed needed. Normal lung had the highest top T cell clone frequencies, and these frequencies appeared to fall progressively from AAH through AIS, MIA and invasive adenocarcinoma. Because all patients came from Japan and China, whether the findings apply to Western populations was uncertain.

This receptor was obtained from a donor at least 70 years old with lung adenocarcinoma. The chain is assembled from TRBV7-8 and TRBJ2-1; 10 central bases correspond to TRBD2. The sample comprised FFPE adjacent normal lung tissue. Here is the DNA: TGTGCCAGCAGCTCCCCGGGACTAGCGCACAATGAGCAGTTCTTC. This yields the protein CASSSPGLAHNEQFF. The CDR3 plus the reference TRBV7-8 and TRBJ2-1 genes for the other parts give the full variable domain: GAGVSQSPRYKVAKRGQDVALRCDPISGHVSLFWYQQALGQGPEFLTYFQNEAQLDKSGLPSDRFFAERPEGSVSTLKIQRTQQEDSAVYLCASSSPGLAHNEQFFGPGTRLTVL.